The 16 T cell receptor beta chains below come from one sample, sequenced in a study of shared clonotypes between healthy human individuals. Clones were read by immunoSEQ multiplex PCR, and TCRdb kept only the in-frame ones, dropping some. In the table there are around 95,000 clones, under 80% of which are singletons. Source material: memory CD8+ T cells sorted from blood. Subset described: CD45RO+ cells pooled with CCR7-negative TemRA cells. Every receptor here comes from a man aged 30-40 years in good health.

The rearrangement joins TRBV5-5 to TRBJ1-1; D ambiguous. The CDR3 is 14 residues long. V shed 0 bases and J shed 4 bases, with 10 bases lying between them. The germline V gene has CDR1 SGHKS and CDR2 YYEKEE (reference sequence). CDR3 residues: CASSLDINFTEAFF. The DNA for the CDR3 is TGTGCCAGCAGCTTGGACATAAATTTCACTGAAGCTTTCTTT.

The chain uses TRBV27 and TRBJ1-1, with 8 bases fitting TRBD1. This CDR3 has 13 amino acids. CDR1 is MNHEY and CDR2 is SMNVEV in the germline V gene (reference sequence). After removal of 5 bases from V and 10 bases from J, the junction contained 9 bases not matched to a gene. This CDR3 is CASSVDRAGRAFF. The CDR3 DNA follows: TGTGCCAGCAGTGTGGACAGGGCGGGCCGAGCTTTCTTT.

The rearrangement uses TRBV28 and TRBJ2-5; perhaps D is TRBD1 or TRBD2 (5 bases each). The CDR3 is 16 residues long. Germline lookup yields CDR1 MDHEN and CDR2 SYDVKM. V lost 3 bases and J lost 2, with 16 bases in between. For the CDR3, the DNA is TGTGCCAGCAGTTTCCCCATACGGGACGGTCAAGAGACCCAGTACTTC. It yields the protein CASSFPIRDGQETQYF. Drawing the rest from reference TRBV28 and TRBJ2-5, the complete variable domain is DVKVTQSSRYLVKRTGEKVFLECVQDMDHENMFWYRQDPGLGLRLIYFSYDVKMKEKGDIPEGYSVSREKKERFSLILESASTNQTSMYLCASSFPIRDGQETQYFGPGTRLLVL.

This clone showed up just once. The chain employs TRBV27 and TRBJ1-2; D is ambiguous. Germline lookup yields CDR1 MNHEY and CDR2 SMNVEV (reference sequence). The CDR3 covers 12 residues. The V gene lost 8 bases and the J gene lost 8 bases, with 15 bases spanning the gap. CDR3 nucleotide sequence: TGTGCCAGCGGAACCTACGCGAGGGGCTACACCTTC. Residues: CASGTYARGYTF.

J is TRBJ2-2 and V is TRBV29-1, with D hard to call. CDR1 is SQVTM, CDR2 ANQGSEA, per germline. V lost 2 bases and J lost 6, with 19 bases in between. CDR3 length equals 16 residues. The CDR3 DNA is TGCAGCGTTGAACAAGGCACTGACCTCCTCTCCGGGGAGCTGTTTTTT. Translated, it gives CSVEQGTDLLSGELFF.

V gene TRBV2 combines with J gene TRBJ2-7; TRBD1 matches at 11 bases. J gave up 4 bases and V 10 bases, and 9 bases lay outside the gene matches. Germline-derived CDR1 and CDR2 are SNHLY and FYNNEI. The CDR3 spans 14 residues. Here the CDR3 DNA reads TGTGCCACCGAGGGACAGGGGGAGGCGTACGAGCAGTACTTC. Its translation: CATEGQGEAYEQYF.

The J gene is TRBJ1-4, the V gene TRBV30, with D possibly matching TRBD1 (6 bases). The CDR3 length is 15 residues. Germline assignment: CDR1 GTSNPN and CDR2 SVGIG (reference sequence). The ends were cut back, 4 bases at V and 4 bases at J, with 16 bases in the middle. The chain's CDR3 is CAWNPSRGFNEKLFF. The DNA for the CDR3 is TGTGCCTGGAACCCCTCCAGGGGATTTAATGAAAAACTGTTTTTT. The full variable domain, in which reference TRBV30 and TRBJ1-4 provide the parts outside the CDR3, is SQTIHQWPATLVQPVGSPLSLECTVEGTSNPNLYWYRQAAGRGLQLLFYSVGIGQISSEVPQNLSASRPQDRQFILSSKKLLLSDSGFYLCAWNPSRGFNEKLFFGSGTQLSVL.

DNA of the CDR3: TGTGCCAGCAGCGACCGCAGAGATATAGTCGGGCAGTACTTC. Protein sequence: CASSDRRDIVGQYF. This chain joins TRBV11-2 and TRBJ2-7, with D uncertain. Trimming left V 5 bases short and J 9 bases short, with 20 bases between. The CDR3 consists of 14 residues. Germline V gene sequence: CDR1 SGHAT, CDR2 FQNNGV.

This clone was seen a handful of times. The CDR3 is CASSSRDRGNTIYF. The DNA for the CDR3 is TGTGCCAGCAGCAGCCGGGACAGGGGAAACACCATATATTTT. This chain links TRBV11-2 with TRBJ1-3; 8 nucleotides align to TRBD1. The CDR3 sequence is 14 residues long. Germline V lookup: CDR1 SGHAT, CDR2 FQNNGV. The V and J ends lost 5 bases and 4 bases, in that order; junction bases with no gene match: 4.

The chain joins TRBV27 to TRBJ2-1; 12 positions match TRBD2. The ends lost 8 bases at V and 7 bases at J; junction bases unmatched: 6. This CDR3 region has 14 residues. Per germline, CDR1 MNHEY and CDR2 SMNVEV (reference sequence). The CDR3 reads CASSGLAGMNEQFF. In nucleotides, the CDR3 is TGTGCCAGCTCCGGACTAGCGGGAATGAATGAGCAGTTCTTC.

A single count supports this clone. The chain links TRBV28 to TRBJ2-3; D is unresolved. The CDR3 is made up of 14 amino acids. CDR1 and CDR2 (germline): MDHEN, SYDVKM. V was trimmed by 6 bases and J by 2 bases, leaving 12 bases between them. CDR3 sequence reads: CASSRPGTTDTQYF. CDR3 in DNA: TGTGCCAGCAGCCGTCCAGGTACCACAGATACGCAGTATTTT.

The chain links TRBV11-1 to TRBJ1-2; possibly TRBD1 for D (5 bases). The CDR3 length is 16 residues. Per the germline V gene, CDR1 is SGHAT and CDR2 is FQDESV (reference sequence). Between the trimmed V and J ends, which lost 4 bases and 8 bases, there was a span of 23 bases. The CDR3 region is CASSSLPGPGLYGYTF. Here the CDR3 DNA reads TGTGCCAGCAGCTCATTACCAGGACCGGGACTTTACGGCTACACCTTC.

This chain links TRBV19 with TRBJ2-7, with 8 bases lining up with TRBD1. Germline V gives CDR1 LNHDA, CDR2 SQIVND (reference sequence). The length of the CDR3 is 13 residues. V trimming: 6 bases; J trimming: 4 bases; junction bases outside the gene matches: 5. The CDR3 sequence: CASRETGAYEQYF. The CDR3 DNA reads TGTGCCAGTAGGGAGACAGGGGCATACGAGCAGTACTTC. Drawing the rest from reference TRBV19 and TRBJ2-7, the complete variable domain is DGGITQSPKYLFRKEGQNVTLSCEQNLNHDAMYWYRQDPGQGLRLIYYSQIVNDFQKGDIAEGYSVSREKKESFPLTVTSAQKNPTAFYLCASRETGAYEQYFGPGTRLTVT.

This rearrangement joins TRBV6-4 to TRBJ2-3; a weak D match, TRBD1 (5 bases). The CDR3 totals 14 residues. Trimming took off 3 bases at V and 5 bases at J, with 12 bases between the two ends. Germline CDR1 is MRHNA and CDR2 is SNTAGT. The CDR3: CASSEGADVDTQYF. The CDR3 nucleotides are TGTGCCAGCAGTGAAGGGGCAGACGTAGATACGCAGTATTTT.

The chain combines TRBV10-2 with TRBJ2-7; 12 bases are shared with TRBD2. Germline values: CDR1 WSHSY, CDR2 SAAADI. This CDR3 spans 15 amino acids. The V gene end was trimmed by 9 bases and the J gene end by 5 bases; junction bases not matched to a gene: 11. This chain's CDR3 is CASSQGLAGSDEQYF. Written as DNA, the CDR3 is TGCGCCAGTTCACAAGGACTAGCGGGATCTGACGAGCAGTACTTC.

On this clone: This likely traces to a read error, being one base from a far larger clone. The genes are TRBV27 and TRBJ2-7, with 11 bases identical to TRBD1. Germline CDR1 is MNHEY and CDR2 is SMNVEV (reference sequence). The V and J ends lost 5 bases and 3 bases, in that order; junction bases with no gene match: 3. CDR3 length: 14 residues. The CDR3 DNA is TGTGCCAGCAGTCCCGGGACAGGGGGCTACGAGCAGTACTTC. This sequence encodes CASSPGTGGYEQYF.